The 9 T cell receptor beta chains below were found in one sample sequenced in a study of CD8 T cells in Susac syndrome. The RNA, about 0.5 to 1 ug, was put through reverse transcription using random hexamers. TCRdb analysed the immunoSEQ multiplex PCR reads with MiXCR anew, one entry per CDR3 protein. The sample has under 200,000 distinct CDR3 sequences; around 94% are singletons. The sequencing input was CD4+ T cells from PBMCs. The receptors were gathered from a human donor in good health.

The V call is TRBV20-1, the J call TRBJ2-7; D may match TRBD1 or TRBD2 (5 bases each). The germline gives CDR1 DFQATT, CDR2 SNEGSKA (reference sequence). The CDR3 is 12 residues long. Trimming removed 5 bases at V and 7 bases at J, with 15 bases between. In nucleotides, the CDR3 is TGCAGTGCTGACTTTGGGGGTAAAGAGCAGTACTTC. Translated: CSADFGGKEQYF.

This clonotype has a single count. This chain links TRBV20-1 with TRBJ1-1; no reliable D call. The CDR3 runs to 17 residues. Germline assignment: CDR1 DFQATT and CDR2 SNEGSKA (reference sequence). V dropped 0 bases and J dropped 0 bases, with 17 bases sitting between them. The CDR3 here is CSARDQVRGGLNTEAFF. DNA for the CDR3: TGCAGTGCTAGAGATCAGGTCCGCGGTGGGCTGAACACTGAAGCTTTCTTT.

The rearrangement links TRBV28 to TRBJ2-2, with 7 positions matching TRBD2. CDR3 length equals 14 residues. Germline V gives CDR1 MDHEN, CDR2 SYDVKM. Trimming removed 7 bases from V and 2 bases from J; junction bases left unmatched: 4. The CDR3 here is CASKKRGNTGELFF. The CDR3 nucleotides are TGTGCCAGCAAGAAGCGGGGTAACACCGGGGAGCTGTTTTTT.

J is TRBJ1-5 and V is TRBV29-1, with 7 nucleotides matching TRBD1. CDR1 is SQVTM, CDR2 ANQGSEA, per germline. The CDR3 is made up of 13 amino acids. Trimming cost V 4 bases and J 5 bases; bases outside gene matches: 5. CDR3 sequence: CSVGQGGDQPQHF. The DNA for the CDR3 is TGCAGCGTTGGACAGGGCGGAGATCAGCCCCAGCATTTT.

V gene TRBV3-1 combines with J gene TRBJ2-3; the D gene is possibly TRBD1 (6 bases). From germline, CDR1 is LGHDT and CDR2 YNNKEL (reference sequence). V was clipped by 4 bases and J by 11 bases, with 10 bases between them. This CDR3 has 11 residues. The CDR3 loop is CASSRDIGQYF. For the CDR3, the DNA is TGTGCCAGCAGCCGGGACATTGGGCAGTATTTT.

This clonotype was seen only once. This chain links TRBV7-9 with TRBJ1-6, with D possibly being TRBD1 (5 bases). The V gene lost 7 bases and the J gene lost 6 bases, with 13 bases spanning the gap. The CDR3 has 14 amino acids. The germline V gene has CDR1 SEHNR and CDR2 FQNEAQ (reference sequence). This CDR3 reads CASTPPGGNSPLHF. CDR3 nucleotides: TGTGCCAGCACCCCACCTGGGGGTAATTCACCCCTCCACTTT.

V gene TRBV7-2 combines with J gene TRBJ1-5; D gene ambiguous. V was clipped by 1 base and J by 6 bases, with 13 bases between them. From germline, CDR1 is SGHTA and CDR2 FQGNSA. This CDR3 region has 15 residues. The CDR3 loop reads CASSLEGGLGQPQHF. CDR3 DNA: TGTGCCAGCAGCTTAGAAGGCGGCCTTGGTCAGCCCCAGCATTTT.

This chain joins TRBV18 and TRBJ1-1; D may be TRBD1 (6 bases). Deletions cut 4 bases from V and 4 bases from J, with 13 bases between. CDR1 KGHSH and CDR2 LQKENI come from the germline V gene. The CDR3 has 14 amino acids. The DNA for the CDR3 is TGTGCCAGCTCACAATCATCCAGGGGCACTGAAGCTTTCTTT. It yields the protein CASSQSSRGTEAFF.

This clonotype showed up just once. The V and J genes are TRBV7-9 and TRBJ2-5, with D possibly being TRBD1 (6 bases). V dropped 4 bases and J dropped 10 bases, with 22 bases sitting between them. The germline V gene has CDR1 SEHNR and CDR2 FQNEAQ (reference sequence). This CDR3 contains 15 residues. CDR3 sequence reads: CASSSIVGHGLDQYF. In DNA, the CDR3 is TGTGCCAGCAGCTCTATCGTGGGACACGGCTTGGACCAGTACTTC.